The 24 T cell receptor beta chains reported below all come from one sample, sequenced in a study of prognosis after radiotherapy for stage I lung cancer. TCR beta CDR3 was amplified from genomic DNA by two-round multiplex PCR. Initially, in first-round PCR, primers specific to each TRBV and TRBJ gene were used. TCRdb ran MiXCR on the multiplex PCR reads and lists one entry per CDR3 protein. The sample yields over 11,000 distinct CDR3 sequences, 30% seen once. Sequences were derived from PBMCs, sampled before or after stereotactic body radiation therapy (not recorded which). These TCRs come from a donor over 45 with non-small cell lung cancer.

This clonotype was seen many times. The J gene is TRBJ1-1, the V gene TRBV5-1, with TRBD1 matching over 7 bases. The CDR3 runs to 14 residues. Trimming cost V 2 bases and J 6 bases; bases outside gene matches: 7. CDR1 and CDR2 (germline): SGHRS, YFSETQ. This CDR3 is CASSLTGEESEAFF. The CDR3 bases are TGCGCCAGCAGCTTAACAGGGGAGGAGTCTGAAGCTTTCTTT.

The chain employs TRBV7-9 and TRBJ2-3; D is uncertain. The CDR3 has 14 residues. CDR1 and CDR2 from the germline V gene are SEHNR and FQNEAQ (reference sequence). V was cut by 1 base and J by 11 bases, with 16 bases left in between. The CDR3 protein is CASSLGGQVNKQYF. The CDR3 DNA is TGTGCCAGCAGCTTAGGAGGTCAGGTAAATAAGCAGTATTTT.

As to this clonotype: This may stem from a read error, because a much larger clone lies one nucleotide away. V is TRBV4-1 and J is TRBJ2-2; 12 bases are a match to TRBD2. The ends lost 0 bases at V and 6 bases at J; junction bases unmatched: 5. This CDR3 has 17 amino acids. CDR1 and CDR2 from the germline V gene are MGHRA and YSYEKL. CDR3 protein: CASSQERASGGAGELFF. In nucleotides, the CDR3 is TGCGCCAGCAGCCAAGAGCGGGCTAGCGGGGGGGCCGGGGAGCTGTTTTTT.

By frequency in the sample, this clonotype is medium-sized. The gene calls are TRBV5-1 and TRBJ1-2; D gene uncertain. This CDR3 contains 14 residues. CDR1 is SGHRS, CDR2 YFSETQ, per germline. Trimming took 0 bases from V and 4 from J, leaving 10 bases between them. In nucleotides, the CDR3 is TGCGCCAGCAGCTTGGAAGGGCCACTCTATGGCTACACCTTC. Its translation: CASSLEGPLYGYTF. Supplemented by reference TRBV5-1 and TRBJ1-2, the full variable domain reads KAGVTQTPRYLIKTRGQQVTLSCSPISGHRSVSWYQQTPGQGLQFLFEYFSETQRNKGNFPGRFSGRQFSNSRSEMNVSTLELGDSALYLCASSLEGPLYGYTFGSGTRLTVV.

This clonotype was detected only once. The rearrangement uses TRBV6-2 or TRBV6-3 and TRBJ2-1; D is unclear. V was cut by 2 bases and J by 8 bases, with 13 bases left in between. The CDR3 covers 14 residues. Germline CDR1 MNHEY, CDR2 SVGEGT. The CDR3 sequence is CASSYGANPDEQFF. For the CDR3, the DNA is TGTGCCAGCAGTTACGGTGCGAATCCCGATGAGCAGTTCTTC.

In its sample, this clonotype ranks as medium-sized. The rearrangement uses TRBV6-5 and TRBJ2-5, with TRBD1 matching 7 bases. The CDR3 covers 15 residues. After removal of 2 bases from V and 3 bases from J, the junction contained 6 bases not matched to a gene. The V gene's germline CDR1 is MNHEY and CDR2 SVGAGI. This CDR3 is CASSYRDRVEETQYF. Here the CDR3 DNA reads TGTGCCAGCAGTTACCGCGACAGGGTAGAAGAGACCCAGTACTTC.

This clonotype was picked up many times. This rearrangement joins TRBV2 to TRBJ1-6; the match to TRBD1 covers 8 bases. The CDR3 is made up of 14 amino acids. The V and J ends lost 1 base and 7 bases, in that order; junction bases with no gene match: 0. Germline V gives CDR1 SNHLY, CDR2 FYNNEI. CDR3 sequence (DNA): TGTGCCAGCAGTGAAGGGACAGGGAATTCACCCCTCCACTTT. Translating it yields CASSEGTGNSPLHF.

This clonotype is medium-sized in the sample. The chain recombines TRBV27 with TRBJ2-7; a possible D gene is TRBD1 (5 bases). CDR1 MNHEY and CDR2 SMNVEV come from the germline V gene (reference sequence). Trimming left V 3 bases short and J 4 bases short, with 10 bases between. The length of the CDR3 is 13 residues. The CDR3 spells CASSFRQTYEQYF. DNA for the CDR3: TGTGCCAGCAGTTTCCGACAGACGTACGAGCAGTACTTC.

This clonotype was counted many times. The J gene is TRBJ1-1, the V gene TRBV25-1; D is possibly TRBD1 (5 bases). Germline lookup yields CDR1 MGHDK and CDR2 SYGVNS. The CDR3 covers 15 residues. The CDR3 bases are TGTGTGTGTTTGGGCCTTGGGGGAGAGGACACTGAAGCTTTCTTT. Amino acids: CVCLGLGGEDTEAFF.

This clonotype is termed medium-sized. The chain employs TRBV5-1 and TRBJ2-1, with D possibly TRBD1 on 5 matching bases. CDR3 size: 14 residues. CDR1 is SGHRS and CDR2 is YFSETQ in the germline V gene. Between the trimmed V and J ends, which lost 4 bases and 8 bases, there was a span of 16 bases. This CDR3 reads CASSRTTEYDEQFF. CDR3 bases: TGCGCCAGCAGCAGAACGACAGAGTACGATGAGCAGTTCTTC.

The chain has TRBV28 and TRBJ2-2; D may be TRBD1 or TRBD2 (6 bases each). Germline CDR1 MDHEN, CDR2 SYDVKM. This CDR3 region has 16 residues. Trimming pared 8 bases from V and 4 bases from J, leaving 20 bases between. The CDR3 DNA sequence: TGTGCCAGCGAACACCTAGGGGGAGGAAGCACCGGGGAGCTGTTTTTT. Protein product: CASEHLGGGSTGELFF.

Details on this clonotype: A read error likely explains this, since a far larger clone differs by one base. The chain couples TRBV6-9 to TRBJ2-7; 9 bases match TRBD2. The CDR3 runs 13 residues. Germline loops: CDR1 MNHGY, CDR2 SVAAGI. V was clipped by 8 bases and J by 9 bases; unmatched bases: 11. The CDR3: CASSVASGNGQYF. As DNA, the CDR3 is TGTGCCAGCTCTGTGGCTAGCGGGAACGGGCAGTACTTC.

This clonotype is medium-sized. The rearrangement links TRBV6-1 to TRBJ2-3; 11 bases align to TRBD1. The CDR3 loop spans 15 amino acids. Germline V gene data show CDR1 as MNHNS and CDR2 as SASEGT. With 6 bases clipped from V and 3 bases from J, the junction kept 5 bases outside the gene matches. DNA for the CDR3: TGTGCCAGCAGCCGGGACAGGGGGGGGACAGATACGCAGTATTTT. It specifies CASSRDRGGTDTQYF.

The gene calls are TRBV28 and TRBJ1-2; D not resolved. The V gene's germline CDR1 is MDHEN and CDR2 SYDVKM. CDR3 length: 16 amino acids. V lost 7 bases and J 1 base, leaving 19 bases between the germline ends. The CDR3: CASKTAGLIYNYGYTF. CDR3 nucleotides: TGTGCCAGCAAAACCGCGGGATTAATCTATAACTATGGCTACACCTTC.

This clonotype showed up many times. The rearrangement joins TRBV12-3 or TRBV12-4 to TRBJ1-1; D unclear. Trimming took off 2 bases at V and 4 bases at J, with 8 bases between the two ends. The CDR3 loop spans 13 amino acids. CDR3 sequence reads: CASSLQAVTEAFF. CDR3 sequence (DNA): TGTGCCAGCAGTTTACAAGCCGTCACTGAAGCTTTCTTT.

With respect to this clonotype: A read error may be the cause here, since a much bigger clone is one base away. The chain employs TRBV27 and TRBJ1-1, with TRBD1 identical over 7 bases. Per germline, CDR1 MNHEY and CDR2 SMNVEV (reference sequence). This CDR3 region has 18 residues. CDR3 nucleotide sequence: TGTGCCTGCAGACCCCCGGGACAGTGGAGGTATTCGAACACTGAAGCTTTCTTT. It yields the protein CACRPPGQWRYSNTEAFF.

Turning to this clonotype: A junction boundary mismatches the germline segment, possibly from a read error. The chain has TRBV6-9 and TRBJ1-1; D may be TRBD1 (6 bases). CDR1 is MNHGY and CDR2 is SVAAGI in the germline V gene. The length of the CDR3 is 14 residues. CDR3 region: CANSYGQGNTESFF. DNA of the CDR3: TGTGCCAACAGTTACGGGCAGGGGAACACTGAATCTTTCTTT.

Turning to this clonotype: This CDR3 fails to terminate in the conserved phenylalanine or tryptophan, so it likely reflects a read error. The DNA is omitted, as the CDR3 cannot be located on it reliably, and the CDR3 follows TCRdb's listing. CDR3 sequence: CASSEVAPNS. The rearrangement links TRBV6-2 or TRBV6-3 to TRBJ2-6. The CDR3 comprises 10 residues, both ends counted. Germline V CDR1 and CDR2: MNHEY, SVGEGT.

This clonotype was counted many times. The V call is TRBV20-1, the J call TRBJ2-3, with D maybe TRBD2 (6 bases). V was clipped by 5 bases and J by 0 bases, with 15 bases between them. The CDR3 has 15 amino acids. Germline CDR1 and CDR2: DFQATT and SNEGSKA (reference sequence). The CDR3 DNA reads TGCAGTGCTGCCGGGGGAGACCTGAGCACAGATACGCAGTATTTT. This encodes CSAAGGDLSTDTQYF.

Worth noting for this clonotype: It differs at one base from a far larger clone, so likely a read error. This chain joins TRBV27 and TRBJ2-1; weak D call: TRBD2 (5 bases). Near its end, the DNA agrees better with TRBJ2-7, so the J call may be wrong. CDR1 MNHEY and CDR2 SMNVEV come from the germline V gene (reference sequence). The CDR3 sequence is 14 residues long. The CDR3 DNA reads as TGTGCCAGCAGTCTCGAAGCGGCCTTCAATGAGCAGTACTTC. Amino acid sequence: CASSLEAAFNEQYF.

This clonotype is deemed medium-sized. This chain uses TRBV7-9 with TRBJ2-7, with TRBD2 matching 13 bases. The CDR3 runs to 14 residues. The ends lost 11 bases at V and 2 bases at J; junction bases unmatched: 6. Germline V lookup: CDR1 SEHNR, CDR2 FQNEAQ (reference sequence). The CDR3 sequence: CASGLAGVTYEQYF. CDR3 nucleotide sequence: TGTGCCTCCGGACTAGCGGGAGTAACCTACGAGCAGTACTTC.

This clonotype occurred a few times. One end of the junction does not line up with germline, which may come from a read error. The rearrangement joins TRBV6-2 or TRBV6-3 to TRBJ2-5; D is unclear. The CDR3 covers 15 residues. CDR1 MNHEY and CDR2 SVGEGT come from the germline V gene. CDR3 DNA: TGTGCCAGCAGTTACCTCGCCCCCAATCAAGGGACCCAGTACTTC. It encodes CASSYLAPNQGTQYF.

Ten or more counts support this clonotype. The gene calls are TRBV28 and TRBJ1-2; maybe TRBD1 (5 bases). There are 14 residues in the CDR3. V was trimmed by 6 bases and J by 7 bases, leaving 18 bases between them. Germline V gene lookup returns CDR1 MDHEN and CDR2 SYDVKM. The DNA for the CDR3 is TGTGCCAGCAGAATGCAGGGAGACCCAATTGGCTACACCTTC. This gives the protein CASRMQGDPIGYTF.

This clonotype was found many times. J is TRBJ2-3 and V is TRBV20-1, with 11 positions matching TRBD2. The junction had 11 bases not matched to a gene; V was cut back by 0 bases and J by 0 bases. The CDR3 totals 19 residues. Germline V gene sequence: CDR1 DFQATT, CDR2 SNEGSKA (reference sequence). In DNA, the CDR3 is TGCAGTGCTAGAGATTTGGGGCTAGCGGGGGGCACTAGCACAGATACGCAGTATTTT. It translates to CSARDLGLAGGTSTDTQYF.